These 25 T cell receptor beta chains originate from one sample sequenced in a study of glioma-infiltrating T cells. The iRepertoire nested amplicon-rescue multiplex PCR amplified TCR alpha and beta CDR3s from RNA. Via MiXCR, TCRdb re-called the multiplex PCR reads, giving one row per CDR3 protein. Among approximately 93,000 distinct CDR3 sequences, roughly 39% were seen once, and the ten largest hold around two fifths. Material for sequencing was glioma tissue, nonneoplastic brain tissue, or PBMCs (not recorded which). The receptors originated from a human donor with low-grade glioma or glioblastoma, undergoing nonglioma brain surgery, or in good health (not recorded which).

There are many counts of this clonotype. The V call is TRBV3-1, the J call TRBJ2-7; possibly TRBD2 for D (6 bases). Germline lookup yields CDR1 LGHDT and CDR2 YNNKEL (reference sequence). V was trimmed by 4 bases and J by 2 bases, leaving 9 bases between them. The CDR3 is 13 residues long. As DNA, the CDR3 is TGTGCCAGCAGCCGGGGACTTCCCTACGAGCAGTACTTC. Translating gives CASSRGLPYEQYF.

The genes are TRBV20-1 and TRBJ2-3; 8 bases match TRBD1. The germline V gene has CDR1 DFQATT and CDR2 SNEGSKA (reference sequence). There are 15 residues in the CDR3. Trimming at V came to 6 bases and at J to 8 bases, leaving 16 bases not matched to a gene. The CDR3 loop reads CSANFRDRTPATQYF. CDR3 DNA: TGCAGTGCCAATTTCCGGGACAGGACCCCAGCTACGCAGTATTTT.

This clonotype has ten or more counts. The rearrangement joins TRBV12-3 or TRBV12-4 to TRBJ2-2, with D tentatively TRBD1 (5 bases). With 9 bases removed from V and 5 bases from J, the gap between germline ends came to 16 bases. CDR3 length equals 14 residues. CDR3 region: CASTPNGQTGELFF. CDR3 bases: TGTGCCAGTACACCAAACGGACAAACCGGGGAGCTGTTTTTT.

This chain uses TRBV7-2 with TRBJ1-2; 11 bases align to TRBD1. This CDR3 spans 15 amino acids. With 5 bases clipped from V and 4 bases from J, the junction kept 6 bases outside the gene matches. Germline V CDR1 and CDR2: SGHTA, FQGNSA. The CDR3 coding sequence is TGTGCCAGCAGCGCCGGGACAGGGGGAAGCTATGGCTACACCTTC. This sequence encodes CASSAGTGGSYGYTF.

This clonotype was detected ten times or more. The V and J genes are TRBV4-1 and TRBJ2-7, with a weak D call TRBD2 (6 bases). The CDR3 runs 14 residues. Germline loops: CDR1 MGHRA, CDR2 YSYEKL. V lost 0 bases, J lost 1 base, and 7 bases lay in between. The CDR3 reads CASSQEGGSYEQYF. The CDR3 DNA sequence: TGCGCCAGCAGCCAAGAGGGAGGATCCTACGAGCAGTACTTC.

This clonotype was found many times. The chain is built from TRBV12-3 or TRBV12-4 and TRBJ1-5, with D possibly being TRBD1 (6 bases). CDR3 length: 13 amino acids. V was cut by 5 bases and J by 9 bases, with 14 bases left in between. The CDR3 bases are TGTGCCAGCAGTACCAGGGGCCCAGGGCCCCAGCATTTT. Translation: CASSTRGPGPQHF.

This clonotype was observed many times. The chain carries TRBV18 and TRBJ1-1; possibly TRBD1 for D (5 bases). The ends were cut back, 1 base at V and 1 base at J, with 13 bases in the middle. The CDR3 length is 16 residues. The germline V gene has CDR1 KGHSH and CDR2 LQKENI. CDR3 sequence (DNA): TGTGCCAGCTCACCACGAAGTGTCAGGGAGAACACTGAAGCTTTCTTT. Amino acid sequence: CASSPRSVRENTEAFF.

This clonotype was recorded at least ten times. The chain uses TRBV7-6 and TRBJ2-1, with TRBD1 matching over 8 bases. Germline-derived CDR1 and CDR2 are SGHVS and FNYEAQ. The CDR3 length is 14 residues. J was trimmed by 6 bases and V by 0 bases; bases with no gene match: 1. The CDR3 sequence: CASSLAGQANEQFF. In DNA, the CDR3 is TGTGCCAGCAGCTTAGCGGGACAGGCCAATGAGCAGTTCTTC.

Ten or more counts support this clonotype. The V and J genes are TRBV5-1 and TRBJ2-2; 9 bases fit TRBD1. This CDR3 spans 16 amino acids. CDR1 and CDR2 (germline): SGHRS, YFSETQ. V lost 2 bases to trimming and J lost 7 bases; unmatched junction nucleotides: 9. CDR3 protein: CASSFSLQGASGELFF. Here the CDR3 DNA reads TGCGCCAGCAGCTTCTCATTACAGGGGGCGAGCGGGGAGCTGTTTTTT.

V is TRBV4-1 and J is TRBJ1-2; the match to TRBD1 covers 8 bases. CDR3 length: 16 amino acids. With V trimmed by 6 bases and J by 6 bases, 15 bases remained unmatched. CDR1 and CDR2 from the germline V gene are MGHRA and YSYEKL. CDR3 residues: CASSPNIGTGPNGYTF. CDR3 DNA: TGCGCCAGCAGTCCAAACATTGGGACAGGACCGAATGGCTACACCTTC.

This clonotype was seen a handful of times. This clone may be a read error of a much larger clone one base away. The J gene is TRBJ1-4, the V gene TRBV7-2; weak D call: TRBD1 (5 bases). In germline, CDR1 is SGHTA, CDR2 FQGNSA. CDR3 size: 14 residues. The CDR3 here is CASSLGGAGEKLVF. Written as DNA, the CDR3 is TGTGCCAGCAGCTTAGGGGGCGCGGGTGAAAAACTGGTTTTT.

This clonotype occurred many times. The chain joins TRBV6-2 or TRBV6-3 to TRBJ2-2, with D possibly matching TRBD2 (6 bases). Trimming removed 5 bases from V and 7 bases from J, with 11 bases in between. This CDR3 comprises 13 residues. Per germline, CDR1 MNHEY and CDR2 SVGEGT. The CDR3 is CASSRNSGGELFF. In DNA, the CDR3 is TGTGCCAGCAGTCGTAATAGCGGCGGGGAGCTGTTTTTT.

This clonotype came up many times. The rearrangement uses TRBV29-1 and TRBJ2-3; D is unresolved. Looked up from germline, CDR1 is SQVTM and CDR2 is ANQGSEA. V shed 7 bases and J shed 6 bases, with 17 bases lying between them. This CDR3 contains 13 residues. The CDR3 region has the DNA TGCAGCGCCCAGGATGAGGCCCTGGATACGCAGTATTTT. As protein: CSAQDEALDTQYF.

This clonotype has at least ten counts. This chain links TRBV28 with TRBJ2-5; maybe TRBD2 (5 bases). V was cut by 6 bases and J by 5 bases, with 16 bases left in between. CDR3 length: 14 amino acids. Germline V gene lookup returns CDR1 MDHEN and CDR2 SYDVKM. As DNA, the CDR3 is TGTGCCAGCAGCGAGCGGACGGCCAAGGAGACCCAGTACTTC. Protein: CASSERTAKETQYF.

The chain employs TRBV4-2 and TRBJ2-7; 8 bases match TRBD1. V shed 5 bases and J 0 bases; nucleotides not matched to a gene: 6. The CDR3 is 15 amino acids. Germline loops: CDR1 LGHNA, CDR2 YNFKEQ. The CDR3 DNA follows: TGTGCCAGCAGCACAAGGACAGGGAGCTCCTACGAGCAGTACTTC. Translation gives CASSTRTGSSYEQYF.

The chain couples TRBV30 to TRBJ2-2, with D uncertain. The germline gives CDR1 GTSNPN, CDR2 SVGIG (reference sequence). This CDR3 has 15 amino acids. The V gene lost 3 bases and the J gene lost 0 bases, with 11 bases spanning the gap. The CDR3 is CAWREGPANTGELFF. CDR3 sequence (DNA): TGTGCCTGGAGGGAAGGACCAGCGAACACCGGGGAGCTGTTTTTT. The complete variable domain, with remaining parts taken from reference TRBV30 and TRBJ2-2, reads SQTIHQWPATLVQPVGSPLSLECTVEGTSNPNLYWYRQAAGRGLQLLFYSVGIGQISSEVPQNLSASRPQDRQFILSSKKLLLSDSGFYLCAWREGPANTGELFFGEGSRLTVL.

Concerning this clonotype: In this CDR3 the conserved last residue, phenylalanine or tryptophan, is missing, so a read error is likely. V usage is TRBV7-6 and J usage is TRBJ1-4; a possible D gene is TRBD1 (6 bases). This CDR3 comprises 14 residues. The germline V and J ends were trimmed by 5 bases and 5 bases, with 12 bases remaining between them. Germline values: CDR1 SGHVS, CDR2 FNYEAQ. CDR3 nucleotides: TGTGCCAGCAGCCCAGGGCAGGGGAATGAAAAACTGTTTTGT. Translating gives CASSPGQGNEKLFC.

The V call is TRBV6-2 or TRBV6-3, the J call TRBJ1-2; possible D gene TRBD1, 5 bases. The germline V gene encodes CDR1 MNHEY and CDR2 SVGEGT. V lost 2 bases and J 7 bases, leaving 17 bases between the germline ends. The CDR3 sequence is 15 residues long. In DNA, the CDR3 is TGTGCCAGCAGTTACGAGGGACGGAATTCCGGTGGCTACACCTTC. The encoded protein is CASSYEGRNSGGYTF.

For this clonotype: Given a far larger clone just one base away, this is likely a sequencing read error. This sequence joins TRBV7-2 and TRBJ2-5; D gene unclear. Germline V gives CDR1 SGHTA, CDR2 FQGNSA. The CDR3 is 14 amino acids. DNA for the CDR3: TGTGCCGGCAGCTTGGGTAGCCACCAAGAGACCCAGTACTTC. It translates to CAGSLGSHQETQYF.

V usage is TRBV20-1 and J usage is TRBJ2-3; 10 bases are a match to TRBD1. Germline V gene lookup returns CDR1 DFQATT and CDR2 SNEGSKA (reference sequence). The ends lost 7 bases at V and 5 bases at J; junction bases unmatched: 6. The CDR3 contains 13 residues. This CDR3 reads CSVGQGGRDTQYF. For the CDR3, the DNA is TGCAGTGTAGGACAGGGGGGCCGAGATACGCAGTATTTT.

This clonotype was recorded at least ten times. The chain uses TRBV5-1 and TRBJ2-7; 7 bases align to TRBD2. Trimming at V came to 4 bases and at J to 1 base, leaving 5 bases not matched to a gene. Germline CDR1 reads SGHRS; CDR2 reads YFSETQ. This CDR3 region has 14 residues. CDR3 in amino acids: CASSQSSGSYEQYF. CDR3 sequence (DNA): TGCGCCAGCAGCCAGTCTAGCGGATCCTACGAGCAGTACTTC.

This clonotype has a count of ten or more. The chain recombines TRBV10-3 with TRBJ2-6; 7 bases agree with TRBD1. This CDR3 has 18 amino acids. Trimming cost V 5 bases and J 0 bases; bases outside gene matches: 10. The germline gives CDR1 ENHRY, CDR2 SYGVKD. The CDR3 DNA reads TGTGCCATCAGTCCCTTCCGACAGGGAGACTCTGGGGCCAACGTCCTGACTTTC. Translating gives CAISPFRQGDSGANVLTF.

This clonotype was counted many times. V is TRBV3-1 and J is TRBJ1-2; the D is unclear. Trimming removed 0 bases at V and 8 bases at J, with 7 bases between. The CDR3 runs to 12 residues. The germline CDR1 and CDR2 sequences are LGHDT and YNNKEL (reference sequence). The CDR3 spells CASSQERYGYTF. CDR3 DNA sequence: TGTGCCAGCAGCCAAGAGAGATACGGCTACACCTTC.

A remark on this clonotype: Germline is not matched at one junction end, which may reflect a read error. This chain links TRBV7-2 with TRBJ2-1; 10 bases align to TRBD1. Germline-derived CDR1 and CDR2 are SGHTA and FQGNSA. CDR3 length: 17 amino acids. The CDR3 spells CASSEDFGTGVRKTQLF. The CDR3 bases are TGTGCCAGCAGCGAGGATTTCGGGACAGGGGTTCGGAAGACACAGTTATTC.

There are many counts of this clonotype. V usage is TRBV20-1 and J usage is TRBJ1-5; D gene unclear. Trimming removed 2 bases at V and 0 bases at J, with 2 bases between. Germline CDR1 is DFQATT and CDR2 is SNEGSKA (reference sequence). This CDR3 comprises 12 residues. The CDR3: CSARSSNQPQHF. CDR3 DNA: TGCAGTGCTAGAAGTAGCAATCAGCCCCAGCATTTT.